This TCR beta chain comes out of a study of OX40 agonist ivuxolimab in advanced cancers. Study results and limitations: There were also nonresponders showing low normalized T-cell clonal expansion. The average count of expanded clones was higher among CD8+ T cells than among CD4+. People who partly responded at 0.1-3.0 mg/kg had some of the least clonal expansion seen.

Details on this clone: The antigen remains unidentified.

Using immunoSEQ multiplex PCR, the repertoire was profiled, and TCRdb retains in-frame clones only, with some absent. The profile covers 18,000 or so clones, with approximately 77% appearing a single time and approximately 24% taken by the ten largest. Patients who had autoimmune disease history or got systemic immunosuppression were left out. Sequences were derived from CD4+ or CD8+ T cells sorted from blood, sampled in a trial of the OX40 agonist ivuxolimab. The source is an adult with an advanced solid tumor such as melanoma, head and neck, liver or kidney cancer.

The CDR3: CALYNQPQHF. The CDR3, as DNA: TGTGCCCTCTACAATCAGCCCCAGCATTTT. The chain carries TRBV28 and TRBJ1-5; D is ambiguous. Germline values: CDR1 MDHEN, CDR2 SYDVKM. The V end was cut by 11 bases, the J end by 3 bases, with 5 bases between. CDR3 length: 10 amino acids.